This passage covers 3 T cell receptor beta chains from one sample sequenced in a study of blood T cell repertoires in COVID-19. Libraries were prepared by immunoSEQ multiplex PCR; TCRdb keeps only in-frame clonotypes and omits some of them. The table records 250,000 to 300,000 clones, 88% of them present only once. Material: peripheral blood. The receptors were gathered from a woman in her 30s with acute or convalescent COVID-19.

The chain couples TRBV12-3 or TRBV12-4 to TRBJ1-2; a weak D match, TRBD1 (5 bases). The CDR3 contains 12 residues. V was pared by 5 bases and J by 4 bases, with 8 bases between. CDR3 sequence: CASSGQFYGYTF. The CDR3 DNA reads TGTGCCAGCAGTGGACAATTCTATGGCTACACCTTC.

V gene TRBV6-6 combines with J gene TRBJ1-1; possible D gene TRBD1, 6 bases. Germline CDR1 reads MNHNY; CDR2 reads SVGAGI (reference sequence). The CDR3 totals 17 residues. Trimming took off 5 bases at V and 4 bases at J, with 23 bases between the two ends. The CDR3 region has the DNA TGTGCCAGCAGTCACCACCCGACAGGAACGAGGGGCACTGAAGCTTTCTTT. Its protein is CASSHHPTGTRGTEAFF.

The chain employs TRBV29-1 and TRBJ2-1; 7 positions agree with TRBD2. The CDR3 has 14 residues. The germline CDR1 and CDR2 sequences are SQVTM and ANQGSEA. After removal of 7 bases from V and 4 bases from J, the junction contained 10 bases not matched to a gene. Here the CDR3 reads CSGEPAGGYNEQFF. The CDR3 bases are TGCAGCGGGGAGCCTGCCGGGGGGTACAATGAGCAGTTCTTC.